Listed here are 6 T cell receptor beta chains from one sample, sequenced in a study of PD-1 blockade in classical Hodgkin lymphoma. Patients all relapsed after autologous stem cell transplantation, and there was variation in brentuximab vedotin exposure. Sequencing was performed with immunoSEQ multiplex PCR; in TCRdb, only in-frame clones are kept and a portion is missing. The sample contains 25,000 to 30,000 clones, about four fifths of which appear only once. Sequenced here: peripheral blood mononuclear cells (PBMCs), sampled before the second cycle of nivolumab. These TCRs come from a human donor with classical Hodgkin lymphoma.

V and J are TRBV19 and TRBJ2-3, with 12 bases fitting TRBD2. CDR3 size: 15 residues. Trimming cost V 6 bases and J 7 bases; bases outside gene matches: 8. CDR1 is LNHDA and CDR2 is SQIVND in the germline V gene (reference sequence). The chain's CDR3 is CASSPSGGAVHTQYF. Here the CDR3 DNA reads TGTGCCAGTAGCCCTAGCGGGGGGGCGGTCCATACGCAGTATTTT.

The genes are TRBV5-1 and TRBJ1-6; D ambiguous. Per the germline V gene, CDR1 is SGHRS and CDR2 is YFSETQ. The CDR3 length is 13 residues. V was clipped by 1 base and J by 10 bases, with 9 bases between them. The chain's CDR3 is CASSLKGGSPLHF. The CDR3 nucleotides read TGCGCCAGCAGCTTGAAGGGCGGATCACCCCTCCACTTT.

The chain joins TRBV9 to TRBJ1-2; D possibly corresponds to TRBD1 (5 bases). V was clipped by 1 base and J by 13 bases, with 17 bases between them. The CDR3 consists of 13 residues. Germline V gene data show CDR1 as SGDLS and CDR2 as YYNGEE. Written as DNA, the CDR3 is TGTGCCAGCAGCGTAACGTGGGAGGGGCGGTTCACCTTC. Encoded protein: CASSVTWEGRFTF. The variable domain in full, completed from reference TRBV9 and TRBJ1-2, reads DSGVTQTPKHLITATGQRVTLRCSPRSGDLSVYWYQQSLDQGLQFLIQYYNGEERAKGNILERFSAQQFPDLHSELNLSSLELGDSALYFCASSVTWEGRFTFGSGTRLTVV.

As DNA, the CDR3 is TGTGCCAGCAGTTCCCAGGGAACCTACGAGCAGTACTTC. Protein product: CASSSQGTYEQYF. This sequence joins TRBV6-5 and TRBJ2-7; weak D call: TRBD1 (5 bases). Looked up from germline, CDR1 is MNHEY and CDR2 is SVGAGI. Trimming stripped 4 bases from V and 2 bases from J, with 9 bases between. The CDR3 runs 13 residues.

A single count supports this clone. The CDR3 loop is CASSWTGLADYNEQFF. CDR3 DNA sequence: TGCGCCAGCAGCTGGACGGGACTAGCGGACTACAATGAGCAGTTCTTC. V gene TRBV5-1 combines with J gene TRBJ2-1; 11 positions match TRBD2. The CDR3 totals 16 residues. The germline V gene has CDR1 SGHRS and CDR2 YFSETQ. The trim removed 3 bases at V and 3 bases at J, leaving 5 bases unmatched.

The chain uses TRBV7-6 and TRBJ2-2; D gene uncertain. Trimming removed 0 bases from V and 0 bases from J, with 8 bases in between. From germline, CDR1 is SGHVS and CDR2 FNYEAQ. This CDR3 comprises 16 residues. Here the CDR3 reads CASSLATGTNTGELFF. The CDR3 region has the DNA TGTGCCAGCAGCTTAGCGACCGGAACGAACACCGGGGAGCTGTTTTTT.